This TCR beta chain was obtained from a study of T cell clones after liver transplantation. Details on this clone: Its target is not known.

V trimming: 5 bases; J trimming: 0 bases; junction bases outside the gene matches: 10. Germline CDR1 and CDR2: SGHTA and FQGTGA. CDR3 length: 18 residues. Regarding the study as a whole: Compared with third party-reactive sequences, donor-reactive ones declined more, independent of withdrawal success.

TCRdb's table, derived via immunoSEQ multiplex PCR, lists solely in-frame clones and lacks some. The sample contains roughly 70,000 clones, about 88% of which appear only once. The source is a human donor who received a liver transplant. The source material was CD4+ T cells from blood, sampled before liver transplant. V is TRBV7-3 and J is TRBJ2-6, with 7 bases aligning to TRBD1. The CDR3 protein is CASSKGTDLFSGANVLTF. DNA for the CDR3: TGTGCCAGCAGCAAAGGGACAGACCTGTTCTCTGGGGCCAACGTCCTGACTTTC.